What follows are 25 T cell receptor beta chains derived from one specimen sequenced in a study of cytomegalovirus exposure and HLA in healthy donors. The PCR was carried out with 60 Vbeta primers and 13 Jbeta primers. The assay was immunoSEQ multiplex PCR, and TCRdb's table has in-frame clones only and misses some. The profile covers some 150,000 clones, with 80% to 90% appearing a single time and 3.5% to 5.5% taken by the ten largest. The source material was PBMCs. Receptors were obtained from a woman between 35 and 50 years old in good health and CMV-seropositive.

The chain has TRBV9 and TRBJ1-6; 9 bases map to TRBD1. Trimming cost V 2 bases and J 5 bases; bases outside gene matches: 2. The CDR3 spans 15 residues. CDR1 SGDLS and CDR2 YYNGEE come from the germline V gene. The CDR3 DNA reads as TGTGCCAGCAGCGTGACAGGGGGGGATAATTCACCCCTCCACTTT. The encoded protein is CASSVTGGDNSPLHF.

The chain employs TRBV9 and TRBJ2-3; 11 nucleotides match TRBD2. With V trimmed by 0 bases and J by 0 bases, 6 bases remained unmatched. The germline CDR1 and CDR2 sequences are SGDLS and YYNGEE. The CDR3 runs 18 residues. CDR3 region: CASSVVAGGTGSTDTQYF. For the CDR3, the DNA is TGTGCCAGCAGCGTAGTAGCGGGGGGGACAGGTAGCACAGATACGCAGTATTTT.

V usage is TRBV19 and J usage is TRBJ2-1; 12 positions match TRBD2. The CDR3 totals 16 residues. Trimming cost V 2 bases and J 5 bases; bases outside gene matches: 4. CDR1 is LNHDA, CDR2 SQIVND, per germline (reference sequence). For the CDR3, the DNA is TGTGCCAGTAGTATACTAGCGGGAGGGGTAGACAATGAGCAGTTCTTC. It translates to CASSILAGGVDNEQFF.

The DNA for the CDR3 is TGTGCCAGCAGCACACCCTCTAGCGGGCCTAAACCCTCTGGGGCCAACGTCCTGACTTTC. Amino acids: CASSTPSSGPKPSGANVLTF. V usage is TRBV9 and J usage is TRBJ2-6, with 8 bases identical to TRBD2. The V and J ends lost 4 bases and 0 bases, in that order; junction bases with no gene match: 15. The CDR3 totals 20 residues. Germline CDR1 SGDLS, CDR2 YYNGEE. Full variable domain (outside the CDR3, taken from reference TRBV9 and TRBJ2-6): DSGVTQTPKHLITATGQRVTLRCSPRSGDLSVYWYQQSLDQGLQFLIQYYNGEERAKGNILERFSAQQFPDLHSELNLSSLELGDSALYFCASSTPSSGPKPSGANVLTFGAGSRLTVL.

V is TRBV2 and J is TRBJ2-1, with 11 positions matching TRBD2. The germline V gene encodes CDR1 SNHLY and CDR2 FYNNEI. The CDR3 runs 16 residues. J gave up 6 bases and V 6 bases, and 10 bases lay outside the gene matches. CDR3: CASRITGTSGTNEQFF. CDR3 coding DNA: TGTGCCAGCAGAATTACCGGGACTAGCGGTACCAATGAGCAGTTCTTC.

The chain joins TRBV9 to TRBJ1-5, with D perhaps TRBD1 (5 bases). Germline lookup yields CDR1 SGDLS and CDR2 YYNGEE. This CDR3 contains 14 residues. The V and J ends lost 2 bases and 3 bases respectively, with 9 bases between them. CDR3 DNA sequence: TGTGCCAGCAGCGTGGGGGGATCCAATCAGCCCCAGCATTTT. Protein sequence: CASSVGGSNQPQHF.

The chain has TRBV5-1 and TRBJ1-2, with TRBD1 matching 9 bases. Germline assignment: CDR1 SGHRS and CDR2 YFSETQ. The CDR3 length is 17 residues. The V and J ends lost 4 bases and 4 bases, in that order; junction bases with no gene match: 14. The CDR3 spells CASSPKRDRVLLYGYTF. In DNA, the CDR3 is TGCGCCAGCAGCCCCAAAAGGGACAGGGTGCTCCTCTATGGCTACACCTTC.

The chain links TRBV7-3 to TRBJ2-2; 7 bases are a match to TRBD2. V shed 4 bases, J shed 4 bases, and the junction held 3 bases outside the gene matches. The germline gives CDR1 SGHTA, CDR2 FQGTGA. The CDR3 runs 14 residues. CDR3 coding DNA: TGTGCCAGCAGCTCTATAGCGGGCACCGGGGAGCTGTTTTTT. Amino acids: CASSSIAGTGELFF.

This clone was observed once. The gene calls are TRBV10-1 and TRBJ1-3; D is unclear. Germline-derived CDR1 and CDR2 are WNHNN and SYGVQD (reference sequence). This CDR3 has 13 residues. Between the trimmed V and J ends, which lost 4 bases and 1 base, there was a span of 5 bases. The CDR3 DNA reads as TGCGCCAGCAGTGGAGGATCTGGAAACACCATATATTTT. Protein sequence: CASSGGSGNTIYF.

This clone was seen only a few times. V and J are TRBV4-2 and TRBJ2-1, with D possibly matching TRBD2 (6 bases). Germline CDR1 reads LGHNA; CDR2 reads YNFKEQ. The CDR3 is 16 amino acids. V dropped 0 bases and J dropped 3 bases, with 12 bases sitting between them. The CDR3 coding sequence is TGTGCCAGCAGCCAAGAAGGCGGGAACCTCTACAATGAGCAGTTCTTC. The encoded protein is CASSQEGGNLYNEQFF.

V gene TRBV23-1 combines with J gene TRBJ2-7; 7 bases are shared with TRBD1. TRBV23-1 is marked as an open reading frame, function uncertain. The J segment lost 6 bases and the V segment lost 3 bases, leaving 8 bases of the junction unmatched. This CDR3 has 14 amino acids. CDR3 sequence: CASSHPKTGFEQYF. The DNA for the CDR3 is TGCGCCAGCAGTCACCCGAAGACAGGGTTCGAGCAGTACTTC.

The rearrangement uses TRBV6-1 and TRBJ1-1; no definite D call. With 1 base removed from V and 1 base from J, the gap between germline ends came to 19 bases. From germline, CDR1 is MNHNS and CDR2 SASEGT. CDR3 length: 18 amino acids. The CDR3 region has the DNA TGTGCCAGCAGTGAAGAATTGAGCATTCCCCCTGGGAACACTGAAGCTTTCTTT. This encodes CASSEELSIPPGNTEAFF.

The chain carries TRBV7-9 and TRBJ1-1, with 9 positions matching TRBD1. J lost 4 bases, V lost 5 bases, and 8 bases had no gene match. The germline gives CDR1 SEHNR, CDR2 FQNEAQ (reference sequence). This CDR3 is 15 amino acids long. CDR3 residues: CASSTTGGAGTEAFF. CDR3 sequence (DNA): TGTGCCAGCAGCACAACAGGGGGCGCGGGCACTGAAGCTTTCTTT.

CDR3 amino acids: CASSEDRADTEAFF. CDR3 nucleotides: TGTGCCAGCAGTGAGGACAGGGCGGACACTGAAGCTTTCTTT. The V call is TRBV2, the J call TRBJ1-1, with 8 bases lining up with TRBD1. CDR3 size: 14 residues. CDR1 and CDR2 from the germline V gene are SNHLY and FYNNEI. The V segment lost 3 bases and the J segment 3 bases; nucleotides outside the gene matches: 3.

This clone has more than one count but fewer than ten. The V call is TRBV5-6, the J call TRBJ2-7; tentative D call: TRBD1 (6 bases). CDR1 and CDR2 from the germline V gene are SGHDT and YYEEEE. The CDR3 sequence is 14 residues long. Between the trimmed V and J ends, which lost 4 bases and 4 bases, there was a span of 15 bases. CDR3 sequence reads: CASSPWGTFYEQYF. The CDR3 DNA follows: TGTGCCAGCAGCCCGTGGGGGACATTTTACGAGCAGTACTTC. Looking up the rest from reference TRBV5-6 and TRBJ2-7 gives the full variable domain: DAGVTQSPTHLIKTRGQQVTLRCSPKSGHDTVSWYQQALGQGPQFIFQYYEEEERQRGNFPDRFSGHQFPNYSSELNVNALLLGDSALYLCASSPWGTFYEQYFGPGTRLTVT.

The CDR3 loop reads CASSLGNRKAFF. As DNA, the CDR3 is TGTGCCAGCAGTTTAGGGAACAGGAAAGCTTTCTTT. The chain combines TRBV28 with TRBJ1-1; TRBD1 is a possible D gene (5 bases). V was clipped by 2 bases and J by 9 bases, with 10 bases between them. Germline-derived CDR1 and CDR2 are MDHEN and SYDVKM. The CDR3 length is 12 residues.

The gene calls are TRBV30 and TRBJ1-4; no reliable D call. The V end was cut by 2 bases, the J end by 2 bases, with 9 bases between. The CDR3 totals 14 residues. In germline, CDR1 is GTSNPN, CDR2 SVGIG (reference sequence). DNA for the CDR3: TGTGCCTGGAGTCTTAGCCTCACTAATGAAAAACTGTTTTTT. As protein: CAWSLSLTNEKLFF.

The V call is TRBV5-1, the J call TRBJ1-1, with 7 bases lining up with TRBD1. The CDR3 covers 14 residues. V trimming: 6 bases; J trimming: 1 base; junction bases outside the gene matches: 6. Germline-derived CDR1 and CDR2 are SGHRS and YFSETQ. The CDR3 is CASTIGTANTEAFF. The CDR3 DNA sequence: TGCGCCAGCACCATCGGGACAGCGAACACTGAAGCTTTCTTT.

The gene calls are TRBV7-9 and TRBJ1-4; TRBD1 matches at 9 bases. The CDR3 sequence is 18 residues long. The V and J ends lost 5 bases and 6 bases, in that order; junction bases with no gene match: 16. CDR1 SEHNR and CDR2 FQNEAQ come from the germline V gene (reference sequence). CDR3 sequence reads: CASSLNPGQGPQDEKLFF. CDR3 coding DNA: TGTGCCAGCAGCCTCAACCCGGGACAGGGCCCCCAGGATGAAAAACTGTTTTTT.

This chain connects TRBV7-2 to TRBJ1-5; a weak D match, TRBD1 (5 bases). The germline gives CDR1 SGHTA, CDR2 FQGNSA. The CDR3 extends over 14 amino acids. Trimming shortened V by 4 bases and J by 1 base, and 8 bases separated the two germline ends. CDR3 in amino acids: CASSSKGSNQPQHF. For the CDR3, the DNA is TGTGCCAGCAGCTCGAAGGGGAGCAATCAGCCCCAGCATTTT.

The chain has TRBV5-4 and TRBJ1-2; 7 bases are shared with TRBD1. This CDR3 has 14 residues. Germline assignment: CDR1 SGHNT and CDR2 YYREEE (reference sequence). Trimming cost V 0 bases and J 8 bases; bases outside gene matches: 7. The CDR3 DNA reads TGTGCCAGCAGCTTGGGAGGGGGCGAGGGAGGCTACACCTTC. It is translated as CASSLGGGEGGYTF.

V and J are TRBV2 and TRBJ2-6, with D perhaps matching TRBD1 (5 bases). Germline loops: CDR1 SNHLY, CDR2 FYNNEI. The germline V and J ends were trimmed by 3 bases and 2 bases, with 11 bases remaining between them. The CDR3 is made up of 16 amino acids. The CDR3: CASSDQGVPGANVLTF. Written as DNA, the CDR3 is TGTGCCAGCAGTGATCAGGGCGTACCTGGGGCCAACGTCCTGACTTTC.

In this sample, this clone turned up a few times. The chain has TRBV30 and TRBJ1-5; TRBD1 matches 9 bases. Looked up from germline, CDR1 is GTSNPN and CDR2 is SVGIG (reference sequence). The CDR3 runs to 18 residues. With 2 bases clipped from V and 0 bases from J, the junction kept 11 bases outside the gene matches. DNA of the CDR3: TGTGCCTGGAGTCAGCTGGGACAGGGTTTAGATAGCAATCAGCCCCAGCATTTT. As protein: CAWSQLGQGLDSNQPQHF.

This clone appeared once. The J gene is TRBJ1-5, the V gene TRBV19, with D perhaps matching TRBD1 (5 bases). Per germline, CDR1 LNHDA and CDR2 SQIVND (reference sequence). This CDR3 has 16 residues. The germline V and J ends were trimmed by 2 bases and 1 base, with 12 bases remaining between them. The CDR3 protein is CASSITGTWSNQPQHF. Here the CDR3 DNA reads TGTGCCAGTAGTATAACGGGGACTTGGAGCAATCAGCCCCAGCATTTT.

This sequence joins TRBV5-1 and TRBJ2-1; D might be TRBD1 (6 bases). The germline CDR1 and CDR2 sequences are SGHRS and YFSETQ. Deletions cut 5 bases from V and 2 bases from J, with 14 bases between. This CDR3 is 15 amino acids long. CDR3: CASRTSGTTYNEQFF. The CDR3 nucleotides read TGCGCCAGCAGAACCTCCGGGACAACCTACAATGAGCAGTTCTTC.